This paragraph reports one TCR beta chain. Its specificity is unknown. This entry comes from a study of shared clonotypes between healthy human individuals. Naive CD4+ cells were CD45RA-selected; the remaining cells were memory. This CDR3 has 14 amino acids. The J segment lost 3 bases and the V segment lost 1 base, leaving 2 bases of the junction unmatched. CDR1 and CDR2 (germline): SGHRS, YFSETQ. Study outcomes and limitations: Among donors, the sharing of clonotypes was expected to be influenced by sequencing depth. Owing to a small donor count, the genetic and exposure-history diversity represented was limited.

Generated by immunoSEQ multiplex PCR, the TCRdb table keeps only in-frame clones and is missing some. The table lists 2,100,000 or so clones, 90% to 96% of them singletons. The J gene is TRBJ1-2, the V gene TRBV5-1; 8 bases map to TRBD1. The TCR originated in a man younger than 30 in good health. Specimen: naive CD4+ T cells sorted from blood. The subset here: CD45RA+ positively selected. This CDR3 is CASSLLQGDYGYTF. In nucleotides, the CDR3 is TGCGCCAGCAGCTTGCTACAGGGGGACTATGGCTACACCTTC.